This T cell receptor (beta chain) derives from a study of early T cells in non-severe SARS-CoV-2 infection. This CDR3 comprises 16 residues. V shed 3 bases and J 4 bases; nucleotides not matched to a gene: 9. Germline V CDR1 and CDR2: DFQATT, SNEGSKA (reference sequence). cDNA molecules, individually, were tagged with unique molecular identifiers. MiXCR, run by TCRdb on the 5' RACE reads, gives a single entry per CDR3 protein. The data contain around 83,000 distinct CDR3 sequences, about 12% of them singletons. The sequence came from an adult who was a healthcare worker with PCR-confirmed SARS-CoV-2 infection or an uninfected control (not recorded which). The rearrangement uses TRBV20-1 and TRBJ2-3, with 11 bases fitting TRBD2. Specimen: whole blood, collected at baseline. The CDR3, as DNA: TGCAGTGCTAGTGCTATAGCGGGAGGGCAAGCAGATACGCAGTATTTT. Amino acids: CSASAIAGGQADTQYF.